This TCR beta chain derives from a study of blood T cell repertoires in COVID-19 (dated by TCRdb to 2020 to 2022). Context from the whole study: Collaborator samples came from the United States, Italy and Spain and covered acute and convalescent phases of COVID-19. The material from the prospective study consisted of cDNA or gDNA derived from T cells, B-cell-depleted T cells, or PBMCs. A freely available public database, intended as a resource for researchers studying the immune response to SARS-CoV-2, is where the repertoires were released. The sample metadata nearly always contained a de-identified subject ID, COVID-19 status, age in years and sex. The dataset comprised deeply sampled blood TCRbeta repertoires from subjects exposed to, actively infected with, or recovered from COVID-19. The samples were drawn from two sources: the first 160 participants of the ongoing ImmuneRACE study, and 950 to 1,500 subjects contributed by 6 global collaborators. HLA class I and class II types, where available, came from metadata supplied by the sample provider rather than from assay-based typing.

Participants in the prospective study were enrolled through a virtual design, were aged about 18 to 100 years, and lived in roughly 24 United States geographic areas. To assign participants to cohorts, the prospective study relied on clinical history that participants themselves reported in a screening survey and a study questionnaire. Recovered participants in ImmuneRACE Cohort 3 were defined as having two consecutive negative NP/OP PCR tests, clearance from a healthcare professional, or resolution of symptoms. Mobile phlebotomists in the prospective study collected whole blood, serum and a nasopharyngeal or oropharyngeal swab from every participant. Prospective study participants could optionally give additional blood draws and questionnaires over an approximately 2-month period. Before DNA extraction, blood samples from the prospective study were shipped at room temperature or frozen. Concerning this clone itself: No antigen is known for it. No clone much larger than this one lies a single base away; base qualities are absent.

TCRbeta CDR3 regions were amplified from genomic DNA using the immunoSEQ Assay, a bias-controlled multiplex PCR. From the authors' description of their analysis: Nucleated cell counts per sample were estimated from amplification of reference gene primers within the assay. To quantify the absolute abundance of each unique TCRbeta CDR3 rearrangement, sequence reads were collapsed and filtered. For each sample, productive Simpson clonality was calculated as the square root of Simpson's diversity index across productive rearrangements. The source is immuneACCESS, and TCRdb retained only in-frame sequences with V and J called. Part of the clones is not carried over; for the studies checked, unresolved V genes explain less than half of this, and the remainder is unexplained. V and J calls and clone size come straight from that table; D and trimming were deduced from the DNA. The sample table lists a few hundred thousand clones, about nine tenths of them with a count of one. Of the sample, roughly 1.8% is held by the ten largest clones.

Broad study findings and their caveats: The quantity of clinical and demographic metadata differed by source and by participant and was supplied without curation.

There are 18 amino acids in the CDR3, from cysteine to phenylalanine inclusive. CDR3 DNA is the only sequence kept; it has 54 bases, read in frame from the first base. According to the germline V gene (reference sequence), CDR1 reads SEHNR and CDR2 reads FQNEAQ. The junction carries 22 bases between V and J, which are trimmed by 4 bases and 1 base respectively. The material sequenced was PBMCs or T cells enriched from blood (not recorded which). This sequence was found in a woman aged 55-69 years who had recovered from COVID-19. The chain is assembled from TRBV7-9 and TRBJ2-5; the D gene is possibly TRBD1, with 5 bases matching. The CDR3 reads as follows: CASSSPFGSTVIQETQYF. DNA sequence: TGTGCCAGCAGCTCCCCCTTCGGGTCGACAGTTATCCAAGAGACCCAGTACTTC. Joined to the reference TRBV7-9 and TRBJ2-5 proteins, this CDR3 gives the full variable domain: DTGVSQNPRHKITKRGQNVTFRCDPISEHNRLYWYRQTLGQGPEFLTYFQNEAQLEKSRLLSDRFSAERPKGSFSTLEIQRTEQGDSAMYLCASSSPFGSTVIQETQYFGPGTRLLVL.